The TCR beta chain under discussion was sequenced for a study of T cells in Graves' hyperthyroidism and ophthalmopathy. Points on this clonotype: The antigen is unknown.

Study-wide results and caveats: Blood also carried most thyroid clonotypes expanded above 0.001.

Germline V gene sequence: CDR1 SQVTM, CDR2 ANQGSEA. The CDR3 is made up of 13 amino acids. With 5 bases clipped from V and 2 bases from J, the junction kept 6 bases outside the gene matches. The CDR3 regions of TCR beta were amplified from RNA transcripts. Primed by the HTBI set, a first-round RT-PCR was run on the TCR CDR3. TCRdb reprocessed the multiplex PCR reads via MiXCR and lists one record per CDR3 protein. This table holds nearly 600,000 distinct CDR3 sequences, about 15% found once. The chain carries TRBV29-1 and TRBJ2-7; 7 bases match TRBD2. The source of this sequence is a young woman with Graves' hyperthyroidism that later progressed to Graves' ophthalmopathy. Sequenced input: blood. This CDR3 is CSVIWDYTYEQYF. The CDR3 DNA sequence: TGCAGCGTTATTTGGGACTACACCTACGAGCAGTACTTC.